This record covers a single T cell receptor (beta chain). Its cognate antigen is unknown. Caucasian individuals from Russia who were healthy and aged about 6 to 100 acted as donors. The use of a sample-barcoded 5' primer and a J-beta primer mix characterized a second PCR of roughly 6 to 11 cycles. Each CDR3 protein is one row after TCRdb ran MiXCR on the 5' RACE reads. The repertoire holds about 1.6 million distinct CDR3 sequences, with about 32% as singletons. This sample was taken from a study of blood T cells in healthy people across ages. The CDR3 extends over 16 amino acids. Losses at the gene ends were 4 bases for V and 11 bases for J; bases not matched to a gene: 10. Germline V gene sequence: CDR1 SGHAT, CDR2 FQNNGV. Whole-study results and caveats: Diversity estimates drawn from one million T cells were deemed underestimates.

The TCR sequence derives from a woman in her thirties in good health. The V call is TRBV11-2, the J call TRBJ2-5, with 16 positions matching TRBD2. The sequenced sample consisted of blood. The CDR3 region has the DNA TGTGCCAGCAGCTCGTATATGGGGACTAGCGGGGGGGCGCAGTACTTC. This codes for CASSSYMGTSGGAQYF.